What follows are 21 T cell receptor beta chains derived from one specimen sequenced in a study of shared clonotypes between healthy human individuals. Using immunoSEQ multiplex PCR, the repertoire was profiled, and TCRdb retains in-frame clones only, with some absent. The repertoire holds over 2 million clones, with approximately 95% as singletons. Naive CD8 cells were CD45RO-negative, positively selected for CCR7, excluding terminally differentiated effector memory CD45RA+ cells. The sample taken for sequencing was naive CD8+ T cells sorted from blood. These receptors were taken from a man aged 18 to 29 in good health.

V and J are TRBV27 and TRBJ2-2, with a possible D match to TRBD2 (6 bases). The V end lost 5 bases, the J end lost 5 bases, and 15 bases lay between the germline ends. Per germline, CDR1 MNHEY and CDR2 SMNVEV (reference sequence). The CDR3 sequence is 15 residues long. CDR3 DNA sequence: TGTGCCAGCAGTCCCCCGGCGCGGGGAACCGGGGAGCTGTTTTTT. This translates into CASSPPARGTGELFF.

This clone has only one observation. The rearrangement uses TRBV5-8 and TRBJ2-7; D may be TRBD2 (6 bases). V was cut by 4 bases and J by 3 bases, with 14 bases left in between. This CDR3 has 14 amino acids. Germline-derived CDR1 and CDR2 are SGHTS and YDEGEE. CDR3 coding DNA: TGTGCCAGCAGCCCGGGGACTCTGAACTACGAGCAGTACTTC. It encodes CASSPGTLNYEQYF.

J is TRBJ1-6 and V is TRBV5-6; D gene uncertain. Trimming removed 1 base at V and 3 bases at J, with 14 bases between. The CDR3 length is 17 residues. CDR1 is SGHDT and CDR2 is YYEEEE in the germline V gene. The CDR3 DNA follows: TGTGCCAGCAGCTTGAGCGCGTCGGCAGTCTATAATTCACCCCTCCACTTT. Translated, it gives CASSLSASAVYNSPLHF.

The chain couples TRBV2 to TRBJ2-3; 9 bases fit TRBD2. V was pared by 5 bases and J by 0 bases, with 12 bases of the junction left unmatched. The CDR3 consists of 18 residues. CDR1 is SNHLY and CDR2 is FYNNEI in the germline V gene. CDR3 sequence (DNA): TGTGCCAGCAGTACCCCACCCCTAGCGGGAACCAGCACAGATACGCAGTATTTT. This sequence encodes CASSTPPLAGTSTDTQYF. The full variable domain, its missing parts supplied by reference TRBV2 and TRBJ2-3, is EPEVTQTPSHQVTQMGQEVILRCVPISNHLYFYWYRQILGQKVEFLVSFYNNEISEKSEIFDDQFSVERPDGSNFTLKIRSTKLEDSAMYFCASSTPPLAGTSTDTQYFGPGTRLTVL.

CDR3 DNA sequence: TGCAGCGTTGTGGGTGGGAAGATTAACACTGAAGCTTTCTTT. This encodes CSVVGGKINTEAFF. The chain combines TRBV29-1 with TRBJ1-1; D gene uncertain. The germline V gene encodes CDR1 SQVTM and CDR2 ANQGSEA. Trimming took off 4 bases at V and 2 bases at J, with 14 bases between the two ends. CDR3 length: 14 residues.

The chain couples TRBV30 to TRBJ2-7; the D gene is possibly TRBD2 (6 bases). V lost 2 bases and J lost 7, with 15 bases in between. The germline V gene has CDR1 GTSNPN and CDR2 SVGIG (reference sequence). The CDR3 consists of 13 residues. The CDR3 DNA is TGTGCCTGGAGTCGCCTTTGGGGGGAAGAGCAGTACTTC. Residues: CAWSRLWGEEQYF.

In this sample, this clone turned up a few times. The chain carries TRBV19 and TRBJ2-2; D remains ambiguous. The CDR3 contains 14 residues. Trimming pared 6 bases from V and 6 bases from J, leaving 14 bases between. From germline, CDR1 is LNHDA and CDR2 SQIVND (reference sequence). CDR3: CASRSWQEPGELFF. CDR3 coding DNA: TGTGCCAGTAGGTCGTGGCAGGAACCCGGGGAGCTGTTTTTT.

The chain joins TRBV5-1 to TRBJ1-4; 7 positions agree with TRBD1. Germline V lookup: CDR1 SGHRS, CDR2 YFSETQ. With V trimmed by 4 bases and J by 6 bases, 12 bases remained unmatched. This CDR3 comprises 16 residues. The CDR3 nucleotides are TGCGCCAGCAGCAACCGACTGACAGGGTCAGATGAAAAACTGTTTTTT. It is translated as CASSNRLTGSDEKLFF.

This clone has a single count. The sample contains more than one DNA sequence encoding this CDR3. V gene TRBV5-6 combines with J gene TRBJ2-7, with D possibly TRBD1 on 6 matching bases. Per germline, CDR1 SGHDT and CDR2 YYEEEE. The CDR3 has 13 amino acids. Trimming stripped 4 bases from V and 3 bases from J, with 11 bases between. CDR3 nucleotides: TGTGCCAGCAGCAGCCAACAGGGCTACGAGCAGTACTTC. The encoded protein is CASSSQQGYEQYF.

The rearrangement joins TRBV27 to TRBJ2-3; the match to TRBD2 covers 8 bases. V was clipped by 5 bases and J by 5 bases; unmatched bases: 9. The CDR3 runs to 15 residues. Germline assignment: CDR1 MNHEY and CDR2 SMNVEV (reference sequence). The CDR3 bases are TGTGCCAGCAGTCCAGAAGCGGGAGTGTTAGATACGCAGTATTTT. Translation: CASSPEAGVLDTQYF.

The chain couples TRBV6-1 to TRBJ1-2, with TRBD1 as a possible D gene (6 bases). Trimming removed 1 base at V and 5 bases at J, with 17 bases between. Germline CDR1 reads MNHNS; CDR2 reads SASEGT. CDR3 length equals 16 residues. The CDR3 DNA follows: TGTGCCAGCAGTGAAGGAAGAGGGGGTACGCGGTATGGCTACACCTTC. Translating gives CASSEGRGGTRYGYTF.

The chain has TRBV4-3 and TRBJ2-1; 8 nucleotides match TRBD2. Germline V gives CDR1 LGHNA, CDR2 YSLEER. Germline trimming cut 0 bases from V and 4 bases from J; bases unmatched to any gene: 5. This CDR3 region has 16 residues. The CDR3 reads CASSQEAGEGYNEQFF. The CDR3 coding sequence is TGCGCCAGCAGCCAAGAAGCGGGAGAGGGATACAATGAGCAGTTCTTC.

This clone was picked up one time. The chain recombines TRBV15 with TRBJ2-3; 9 bases line up with TRBD1. The J segment lost 4 bases and the V segment lost 5 bases, leaving 10 bases of the junction unmatched. The CDR3 contains 16 residues. Germline CDR1 and CDR2: LNHNV and YYDKDF (reference sequence). The CDR3 DNA reads TGTGCCACCAGCGATGGGGACAGGGCGAGGGCAGATACGCAGTATTTT. It yields the protein CATSDGDRARADTQYF. Full variable domain (missing parts from reference TRBV15 and TRBJ2-3): DAMVIQNPRYQVTQFGKPVTLSCSQTLNHNVMYWYQQKSSQAPKLLFHYYDKDFNNEADTPDNFQSRRPNTSFCFLDIRSPGLGDTAMYLCATSDGDRARADTQYFGPGTRLTVL.

The V call is TRBV13, the J call TRBJ1-1; D may be TRBD1 (6 bases). The CDR3 is 18 residues long. The germline gives CDR1 PRHDT, CDR2 FYEKMQ (reference sequence). V was trimmed by 5 bases and J by 1 base, leaving 23 bases between them. The CDR3 here is CASSRIRGGGLQNTEAFF. As DNA, the CDR3 is TGTGCCAGCAGCCGGATAAGGGGAGGGGGGCTACAGAACACTGAAGCTTTCTTT.

Here the CDR3 DNA reads TGTGCCAGCAGCTTTGAGGGGACAGGGGCATCACGCGAGCAGTACTTC. Its translation is CASSFEGTGASREQYF. The chain joins TRBV13 to TRBJ2-7; 10 positions match TRBD1. Germline values: CDR1 PRHDT, CDR2 FYEKMQ (reference sequence). CDR3 length equals 16 residues. Trimming at V came to 3 bases and at J to 6 bases, leaving 11 bases not matched to a gene.

The chain employs TRBV6-6 and TRBJ2-2; TRBD1 matches at 7 bases. The CDR3 spans 15 residues. The trim removed 2 bases at V and 2 bases at J, leaving 2 bases unmatched. Germline CDR1 MNHNY, CDR2 SVGAGI (reference sequence). CDR3 in DNA: TGTGCCAGCAGTTACGGGACAGACAACACCGGGGAGCTGTTTTTT. This gives the protein CASSYGTDNTGELFF.

The genes are TRBV5-4 and TRBJ1-1; D is unresolved. This CDR3 has 14 amino acids. Trimming removed 1 base from V and 3 bases from J, with 10 bases in between. CDR1 is SGHNT and CDR2 is YYREEE in the germline V gene (reference sequence). CDR3 bases: TGTGCCAGCAGCTTGCAAGGGCTGGACACTGAAGCTTTCTTT. Translated: CASSLQGLDTEAFF.

This clone was seen a single time. This rearrangement joins TRBV4-2 to TRBJ2-1, with D maybe TRBD2 (5 bases). The CDR3 sequence is 14 residues long. Germline values: CDR1 LGHNA, CDR2 YNFKEQ. V was shortened by 1 base and J by 9 bases, with 13 bases between the two germline ends. CDR3 nucleotides: TGTGCCAGCAGCCAAGTCAGCGATGGAGGTGAGCAGTTCTTC. This encodes CASSQVSDGGEQFF.

In the case of this clone: Distinct nucleotide sequences in the sample also encode this CDR3. Here the CDR3 DNA reads TGTGCCAGCCGGGACAGAAGTGAAAAACTGTTTTTT. It specifies CASRDRSEKLFF. This chain connects TRBV2 to TRBJ1-4; TRBD1 matches at 7 bases. From germline, CDR1 is SNHLY and CDR2 FYNNEI. This CDR3 comprises 12 residues. Trimming at V came to 8 bases and at J to 7 bases, leaving 4 bases not matched to a gene.

This clone was recorded once. V is TRBV9 and J is TRBJ2-7; 7 bases match TRBD1. After removal of 3 bases from V and 2 bases from J, the junction contained 8 bases not matched to a gene. CDR3 length equals 15 residues. Germline CDR1 SGDLS, CDR2 YYNGEE. This chain's CDR3 is CASSAQWDSPYEQYF. Here the CDR3 DNA reads TGTGCCAGCAGCGCCCAATGGGACAGCCCCTACGAGCAGTACTTC.

The table lists this clone with a count of one. V usage is TRBV18 and J usage is TRBJ2-7; no definite D call. Germline CDR1 reads KGHSH; CDR2 reads LQKENI. The CDR3 loop spans 14 amino acids. V was shortened by 6 bases and J by 2 bases, with 14 bases between the two germline ends. DNA of the CDR3: TGTGCCAGCTCCTCACGAAACGAGGCCTACGAGCAGTACTTC. Its translation: CASSSRNEAYEQYF.